The 13 T cell receptor beta chains below come from one sample, sequenced in a study of CD4 T cells in relation to SARS-CoV-2 and coronaviruses. TCRdb's copy holds only in-frame clones and misses some; the assay was immunoSEQ multiplex PCR. The table lists about 26,000 clones, about three quarters of them singletons. CD4+ T cells from unexposed donors were obtained before the COVID-19 pandemic (2011-2018). The cells were cultured for around ten days before CD4+ T cells were isolated. The antigens for these receptors are not known. Specimen: CD4+ T cells from PBMCs, cultured in vitro. These receptor sequences come from a human donor in good health.

The V call is TRBV29-1, the J call TRBJ2-3, with 10 bases identical to TRBD2. The CDR3 length is 14 residues. Per the germline V gene, CDR1 is SQVTM and CDR2 is ANQGSEA. V gave up 4 bases and J gave up 3 bases; unmatched junction bases: 4. CDR3 DNA: TGCAGCGTTGCAACTAGCGGGGCTACAGATACGCAGTATTTT. Translated: CSVATSGATDTQYF.

The chain has TRBV7-9 and TRBJ1-5, with D possibly TRBD1 on 5 matching bases. The CDR3 is made up of 16 amino acids. Trimming removed 8 bases from V and 0 bases from J, with 17 bases in between. The germline gives CDR1 SEHNR, CDR2 FQNEAQ (reference sequence). This CDR3 reads CASGGAAGVSNQPQHF. The DNA for the CDR3 is TGTGCCAGCGGGGGTGCTGCCGGGGTTAGCAATCAGCCCCAGCATTTT.

The chain couples TRBV5-4 to TRBJ2-5; 7 nucleotides line up with TRBD1. The CDR3 contains 15 residues. Trimming took 4 bases from V and 5 from J; bases not matched to a gene: 11. CDR1 is SGHNT, CDR2 YYREEE, per germline (reference sequence). This CDR3 is CASSTPTGSEETQYF. CDR3 nucleotides: TGTGCCAGCAGCACTCCGACAGGGTCGGAGGAGACCCAGTACTTC.

This rearrangement joins TRBV4-1 to TRBJ2-7, with 7 positions matching TRBD1. The germline V gene has CDR1 MGHRA and CDR2 YSYEKL. CDR3 length equals 18 residues. J gave up 3 bases and V 0 bases, and 14 bases lay outside the gene matches. This CDR3 is CASSQDRPAGNRGYEQYF. The CDR3 DNA reads as TGCGCCAGCAGCCAAGATAGGCCCGCCGGAAACAGGGGCTACGAGCAGTACTTC.

This chain connects TRBV10-3 to TRBJ2-3; D may be TRBD2 (5 bases). Deletions cut 2 bases from V and 10 bases from J, with 10 bases between. The CDR3 is made up of 12 amino acids. Germline values: CDR1 ENHRY, CDR2 SYGVKD. CDR3 region: CAISEGVASQYF. For the CDR3, the DNA is TGTGCCATCAGTGAGGGGGTAGCGTCGCAGTATTTT.

The rearrangement joins TRBV3-1 (or the pseudogene TRBV3-2) to TRBJ2-3, with 8 bases fitting TRBD2. V was pared by 4 bases and J by 2 bases, with 5 bases of the junction left unmatched. Germline V gene sequence: CDR1 LGHDT, CDR2 YNNKEL (reference sequence). This CDR3 comprises 15 residues. DNA for the CDR3: TGTGCCAGCAGCCGCTCGACTAGCGCCACAGATACGCAGTATTTT. It yields the protein CASSRSTSATDTQYF.

The chain combines TRBV28 with TRBJ2-5; a possible D gene is TRBD1 (6 bases). The germline V gene has CDR1 MDHEN and CDR2 SYDVKM. The CDR3 runs 14 residues. With 5 bases removed from V and 1 base from J, the gap between germline ends came to 11 bases. CDR3 sequence (DNA): TGTGCCAGCAGTAGAGGACAGACCCAAGAGACCCAGTACTTC. Its protein product is CASSRGQTQETQYF. Full variable domain (rest looked up from reference TRBV28 and TRBJ2-5): DVKVTQSSRYLVKRTGEKVFLECVQDMDHENMFWYRQDPGLGLRLIYFSYDVKMKEKGDIPEGYSVSREKKERFSLILESASTNQTSMYLCASSRGQTQETQYFGPGTRLLVL.

CDR3 loop: CASSHVPREHFSGNTIYF. CDR3 DNA sequence: TGCGCCAGCAGCCATGTACCCAGGGAACATTTCTCTGGAAACACCATATATTTT. This chain links TRBV4-3 with TRBJ1-3; a possible D gene is TRBD1 (5 bases). CDR3 length: 18 residues. V lost 3 bases, J lost 0 bases, and 18 bases lay in between. CDR1 is LGHNA, CDR2 YSLEER, per germline.

This clone has just one count. This chain connects TRBV13 to TRBJ1-3; D uncertain. V gave up 5 bases and J gave up 0 bases, with 11 bases separating them. Germline CDR1 is PRHDT and CDR2 is FYEKMQ (reference sequence). The CDR3 has 15 residues. The CDR3 loop is CASSDRRLSGNTIYF. In DNA, the CDR3 is TGTGCCAGCAGCGATCGACGGCTCTCTGGAAACACCATATATTTT.

V is TRBV2 and J is TRBJ1-5; TRBD1 agrees at 7 bases. Germline V gene data show CDR1 as SNHLY and CDR2 as FYNNEI. The CDR3 is made up of 17 amino acids. Losses at the gene ends were 1 base for V and 0 bases for J; bases not matched to a gene: 6. As DNA, the CDR3 is TGTGCCAGCAGTGAAGAGTTGGCAGGGGGTAGCAATCAGCCCCAGCATTTT. Translating it yields CASSEELAGGSNQPQHF.

The V call is TRBV5-1, the J call TRBJ2-7; D is possibly TRBD2 (5 bases). The germline gives CDR1 SGHRS, CDR2 YFSETQ. The CDR3 spans 14 residues. V was clipped by 3 bases and J by 0 bases, with 10 bases between them. CDR3 region: CASSSPGNSYEQYF. The CDR3 bases are TGCGCCAGCAGCTCCCCCGGGAACTCCTACGAGCAGTACTTC. The complete variable domain, with remaining parts taken from reference TRBV5-1 and TRBJ2-7, reads KAGVTQTPRYLIKTRGQQVTLSCSPISGHRSVSWYQQTPGQGLQFLFEYFSETQRNKGNFPGRFSGRQFSNSRSEMNVSTLELGDSALYLCASSSPGNSYEQYFGPGTRLTVT.

The genes are TRBV5-4 and TRBJ2-5; TRBD1 aligns across 7 bases. The CDR3 sequence is 15 residues long. The V gene's germline CDR1 is SGHNT and CDR2 YYREEE (reference sequence). J was trimmed by 7 bases and V by 4 bases; bases with no gene match: 13. The CDR3 sequence: CASSLGTEPYGTQYF. CDR3 DNA sequence: TGTGCCAGCAGCCTAGGGACAGAACCTTATGGGACCCAGTACTTC.

J is TRBJ2-7 and V is TRBV5-1; D is perhaps TRBD2 (6 bases). Germline assignment: CDR1 SGHRS and CDR2 YFSETQ. The CDR3 loop spans 13 amino acids. V gave up 3 bases and J gave up 3 bases, with 10 bases separating them. As DNA, the CDR3 is TGCGCCAGCAGCTCGGAGGGATTCTACGAGCAGTACTTC. Amino acids: CASSSEGFYEQYF.